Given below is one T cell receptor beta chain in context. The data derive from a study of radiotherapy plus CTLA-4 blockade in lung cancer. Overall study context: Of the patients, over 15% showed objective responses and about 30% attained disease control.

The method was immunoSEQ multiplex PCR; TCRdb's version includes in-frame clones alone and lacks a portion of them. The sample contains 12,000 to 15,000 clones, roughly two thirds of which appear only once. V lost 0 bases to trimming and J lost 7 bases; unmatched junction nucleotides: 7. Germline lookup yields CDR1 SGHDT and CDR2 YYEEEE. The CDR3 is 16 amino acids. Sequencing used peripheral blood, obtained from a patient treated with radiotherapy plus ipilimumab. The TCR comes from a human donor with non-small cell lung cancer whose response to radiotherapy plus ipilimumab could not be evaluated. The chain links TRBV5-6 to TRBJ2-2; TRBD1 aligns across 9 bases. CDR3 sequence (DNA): TGTGCCAGCAGCTTGGAAGGGACAGGGCTAGGCGGGGAGCTGTTTTTT. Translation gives CASSLEGTGLGGELFF. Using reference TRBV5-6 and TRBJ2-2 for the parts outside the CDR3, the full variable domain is DAGVTQSPTHLIKTRGQQVTLRCSPKSGHDTVSWYQQALGQGPQFIFQYYEEEERQRGNFPDRFSGHQFPNYSSELNVNALLLGDSALYLCASSLEGTGLGGELFFGEGSRLTVL.